Listed here are 11 T cell receptor beta chains from one sample, sequenced in a study of T cell clonality in common variable immunodeficiency. The repertoire was sequenced with immunoSEQ multiplex PCR; TCRdb's copy has only in-frame clones and lacks some. This sample comprises more than 55,000 clones, none seen once only. Sequenced input: peripheral blood mononuclear cells. The receptors originated from a person aged 18 to 69 in good health.

The sample holds many counts of this clone. CDR3 bases read: TGTGCCAGCAGACTAGCGGGAGGAGCCGGGGAG. Protein sequence: CASRLAGGAGE. The full CDR3 reads CASRLAGGAGELFF. The chain carries TRBV5-6 and TRBJ2-2, with 12 bases fitting TRBD2. The CDR3 end falls 3 residues outside the read, so it is completed with the germline J gene. The CDR3 runs to 14 residues. The ends lost 5 bases at V and 6 bases at J; junction bases unmatched: 2. Looked up from germline, CDR1 is SGHDT and CDR2 is YYEEEE.

The table lists this clone with many counts. The DNA ends 3 residues before the CDR3 does, and the rest of the CDR3 is filled in from the germline J gene. The V gene is TRBV6-2 or TRBV6-3, the J gene TRBJ1-1, with 7 bases fitting TRBD1. CDR3 length: 14 residues. Looked up from germline, CDR1 is MNHEY and CDR2 is SVGEGT. The V segment lost 5 bases and the J segment 0 bases; nucleotides outside the gene matches: 3. The CDR3 protein is CASSRDSLNTEAFF. CDR3 bases read: TGTGCCAGCAGTAGGGACAGCTTGAACACTGAA.

In this sample, this clone turned up many times. The DNA read from the CDR3 is TGTGCCAGCAGTTTGGGGGGGATTAATGAAAAA. Protein: CASSLGGINEK. The complete CDR3 protein is CASSLGGINEKLFF. The chain employs TRBV12-3 or TRBV12-4 and TRBJ1-4; possible D gene TRBD1, 5 bases. Read coverage stops 3 residues before the CDR3 terminus; the germline J gene supplies the remainder. Trimming stripped 3 bases from V and 4 bases from J, with 9 bases between. CDR3 size: 14 residues.

This clone has ten or more counts. With the read ending 3 residues before the CDR3 end, the germline J gene is used to fill in that end. The V call is TRBV6-1, the J call TRBJ1-1, with 8 bases lining up with TRBD1. The CDR3 is 16 residues long. The germline V gene encodes CDR1 MNHNS and CDR2 SASEGT. CDR3 DNA (partial): TGTGCCAGCAGTGAAATCCTGGGACAGGTGAAGCCTCAA. Protein product: CASSEILGQVKPQ. In full, the CDR3 is CASSEILGQVKPQAFF.

As regards this clone: The read comes to an end 3 residues before the CDR3 does, leaving the germline J gene to fill in the end. The chain couples TRBV19 to TRBJ2-3, with 11 bases matching TRBD2. The CDR3 spans 15 residues. Per the germline V gene, CDR1 is LNHDA and CDR2 is SQIVND (reference sequence). The CDR3 spells CASSIGTSGPEAQYF. CDR3 DNA, as far as it was read: TGTGCCAGTAGTATCGGGACTAGCGGTCCGGAGGCG.

There are many counts of this clone. The read halts 3 residues ahead of the CDR3 end, with the missing end drawn from the germline J gene. The gene calls are TRBV7-2 and TRBJ1-1; D is uncertain. V lost 5 bases and J 5 bases, leaving 18 bases between the germline ends. In germline, CDR1 is SGHTA, CDR2 FQGNSA. This CDR3 contains 15 residues. CDR3 bases read: TGTGCCAGCAGCATCAACCCATCAGGTCTTACTGAA. Its protein product is CASSINPSGLTE. The entire CDR3 protein reads CASSINPSGLTEAFF.

This clone was seen at least ten times. From the germline J gene comes the end of the CDR3, since the read stops 3 residues before it. This sequence joins TRBV18 and TRBJ2-7; no firm D call. The CDR3 spans 14 residues. The V end lost 3 bases, the J end lost 5 bases, and 14 bases lay between the germline ends. CDR1 is KGHSH and CDR2 is LQKENI in the germline V gene. CDR3 bases read: TGTGCCAGCTCACCGTTATCTGGGCTCGACGAG. It yields the protein CASSPLSGLDE. The whole CDR3 protein reads CASSPLSGLDEQYF.

This clone appeared many times. The CDR3 end is not reached by the read, which stops 3 residues before it; the germline J gene fills it in. The chain recombines TRBV7-7 with TRBJ2-1; TRBD2 is a possible D gene (5 bases). Trimming pared 6 bases from V and 5 bases from J, leaving 20 bases between. Germline-derived CDR1 and CDR2 are SSHAT and FNYEAQ (reference sequence). The CDR3 loop spans 16 amino acids. The DNA read from the CDR3 is TGTGCCAGCAGTCCTAGGGTGGCGGGTACAGACAATGAG. Its translation: CASSPRVAGTDNE. The entire CDR3 sequence reads CASSPRVAGTDNEQFF.

This clone was picked up many times. The read comes to an end 3 residues before the CDR3 does, leaving the germline J gene to fill in the end. The chain links TRBV20-1 to TRBJ2-1; perhaps TRBD1 as D (6 bases). The germline V gene encodes CDR1 DFQATT and CDR2 SNEGSKA (reference sequence). V was cut by 2 bases and J by 4 bases, with 9 bases left in between. The length of the CDR3 is 13 residues. This CDR3 reads CSARTGQYNEQFF. Incomplete CDR3 DNA: TGCAGTGCTAGAACAGGACAGTACAATGAG.

Many counts were recorded for this clone. The read terminates 3 residues ahead of where the CDR3 ends, so the germline J gene completes it. The chain employs TRBV10-3 and TRBJ2-1, with 13 bases lining up with TRBD2. Trimming at V came to 5 bases and at J to 7 bases, leaving 5 bases not matched to a gene. The CDR3 extends over 15 amino acids. Germline CDR1 reads ENHRY; CDR2 reads SYGVKD. The sequenced part of the CDR3 DNA is TGTGCCATCAGTACGGGACTAGCGGGAACGAATGAG. This codes for CAISTGLAGTNE. The CDR3 in full is CAISTGLAGTNEQFF.

The table lists this clone with a few counts. The read terminates 3 residues before the CDR3 end, so the remaining end is supplied by the germline J gene. The chain joins TRBV7-3 to TRBJ2-3; 8 bases align to TRBD1. V trimming: 5 bases; J trimming: 2 bases; junction bases outside the gene matches: 6. Germline V gene data show CDR1 as SGHTA and CDR2 as FQGTGA. The CDR3 runs 15 residues. This chain's CDR3 is CASSRTGMVTDTQYF. Partial CDR3 DNA: TGTGCCAGCAGCCGGACAGGGATGGTCACAGATACG. Supplemented by reference TRBV7-3 and TRBJ2-3, the full variable domain reads GAGVSQTPSNKVTEKGKYVELRCDPISGHTALYWYRQSLGQGPEFLIYFQGTGAADDSGLPNDRFFAVRPEGSVSTLKIQRTERGDSAVYLCASSRTGMVTDTQYFGPGTRLTVL.